Below are 26 T cell receptor beta chains sequenced from a single sample in a study of blood T cells in healthy people across ages (dated by TCRdb to between 2015 and 2016). Library creation used 5' RACE. Sequencing instrument: Illumina HiSeq 2500. A second PCR of roughly 6 to 11 cycles was run with a J-beta primer mix and a sample-barcoded 5' primer. Clones were called with MiXCR by TCRdb after fastp trimmed the public reads at Q25, and only in-frame beta chains were retained. When rows share a CDR3 protein, they turn into one entry using the most common DNA and genes. Present in this sample are hundreds of thousands of distinct CDR3 sequences, around 43% of which were seen just once. Nearly 20% of the sample comes from the top ten. Source material: blood. These receptors originate from a man aged 55 to 69 in good health.

This clonotype was seen only a few times. CDR3 loop: CASSLRLDTEAFF. CDR3 DNA: TGTGCCAGCAGTTTAAGGCTGGACACTGAAGCTTTCTTT. This chain joins TRBV12-3 or TRBV12-4 and TRBJ1-1; D is ambiguous. V was pared by 2 bases and J by 3 bases, with 7 bases between. The CDR3 sequence is 13 residues long.

The chain has TRBV9 and TRBJ1-1; D unresolved. The germline V gene has CDR1 SGDLS and CDR2 YYNGEE. The CDR3 consists of 13 residues. V was clipped by 4 bases and J by 4 bases, with 11 bases between them. The CDR3 region has the DNA TGTGCCAGCAGCCAGGACGGCACCACTGAAGCTTTCTTT. Its protein is CASSQDGTTEAFF.

The V gene is TRBV20-1, the J gene TRBJ1-2; D unclear. The V gene's germline CDR1 is DFQATT and CDR2 SNEGSKA (reference sequence). V was pared by 1 base and J by 1 base, with 19 bases between. CDR3 size: 17 residues. This chain's CDR3 is CSARGASRELSNYGYTF. CDR3 bases: TGCAGTGCTAGAGGGGCATCGAGGGAGCTAAGTAACTATGGCTACACCTTC.

Written as DNA, the CDR3 is TGTGCCAGCAGCCAGACCATGGAGGATCAAGAGACCCAGTACTTC. This codes for CASSQTMEDQETQYF. V usage is TRBV28 and J usage is TRBJ2-5; TRBD2 is a possible D gene (5 bases). From germline, CDR1 is MDHEN and CDR2 SYDVKM. CDR3 length: 15 amino acids. V was trimmed by 6 bases and J by 2 bases, leaving 16 bases between them.

There are a few counts of this clonotype. This chain connects TRBV2 to TRBJ1-2; D unresolved. The CDR3 covers 14 residues. Germline assignment: CDR1 SNHLY and CDR2 FYNNEI. V was cut by 4 bases and J by 4 bases, with 13 bases left in between. CDR3 nucleotides: TGTGCCAGCAGTGTGGACGACTCTGGCTATGGCTACACCTTC. The encoded protein is CASSVDDSGYGYTF.

V gene TRBV5-6 combines with J gene TRBJ2-1; 7 bases fit TRBD1. Germline lookup yields CDR1 SGHDT and CDR2 YYEEEE. This CDR3 contains 15 residues. The V gene end was trimmed by 6 bases and the J gene end by 0 bases; junction bases not matched to a gene: 6. The CDR3, as DNA: TGTGCCAGCAACCACAGGGGTCCCTCCTACAATGAGCAGTTCTTC. Translation: CASNHRGPSYNEQFF.

The chain is built from TRBV7-2 and TRBJ2-3, with D hard to call. V lost 2 bases to trimming and J lost 4 bases, with 10 bases between them. The V gene's germline CDR1 is SGHTA and CDR2 FQGNSA. CDR3 length: 14 amino acids. As DNA, the CDR3 is TGTGCCAGCAGCTTATCGCGCGTGGCAGATACGCAGTATTTT. Its protein product is CASSLSRVADTQYF.

This sequence joins TRBV4-3 and TRBJ2-5; no reliable D call. Trimming removed 1 base at V and 5 bases at J, with 8 bases between. CDR1 LGHNA and CDR2 YSLEER come from the germline V gene. CDR3 size: 13 residues. Here the CDR3 reads CASSQVLWETQYF. The CDR3 region has the DNA TGCGCCAGCAGCCAAGTCCTCTGGGAGACCCAGTACTTC.

V gene TRBV6-4 combines with J gene TRBJ2-1, with no clear D. V was clipped by 8 bases and J by 7 bases, with 9 bases between them. The CDR3 has 11 amino acids. Germline-derived CDR1 and CDR2 are MRHNA and SNTAGT. The CDR3 protein is CASGVGNEQFF. The CDR3 bases are TGTGCCAGCGGAGTGGGTAATGAGCAGTTCTTC.

This clonotype was found a few times. CDR3 sequence reads: CSARLAETYNEQFF. Here the CDR3 DNA reads TGCAGTGCTAGACTAGCGGAAACCTACAATGAGCAGTTCTTC. V usage is TRBV20-1 and J usage is TRBJ2-1; TRBD2 matches at 7 bases. Per germline, CDR1 DFQATT and CDR2 SNEGSKA (reference sequence). The CDR3 sequence is 14 residues long. Trimming took 2 bases from V and 2 from J; bases not matched to a gene: 3.

The rearrangement uses TRBV6-1 and TRBJ1-5, with 8 bases fitting TRBD1. The germline CDR1 and CDR2 sequences are MNHNS and SASEGT. There are 15 residues in the CDR3. V lost 2 bases, J lost 2 bases, and 2 bases stayed unmatched. The CDR3 nucleotides are TGTGCCAGCAGTGAAATGGACAGGGGCAATCAGCCCCAGCATTTT. As protein: CASSEMDRGNQPQHF.

This rearrangement joins TRBV11-2 to TRBJ1-2, with 11 bases matching TRBD1. In germline, CDR1 is SGHAT, CDR2 FQNNGV. CDR3 length: 15 amino acids. V shed 7 bases, J shed 4 bases, and the junction held 8 bases outside the gene matches. CDR3 sequence (DNA): TGTGCCAGCACAAATACCGGGACAGGGGGCTATGGCTACACCTTC. This codes for CASTNTGTGGYGYTF.

V usage is TRBV7-9 and J usage is TRBJ1-6, with 9 bases lining up with TRBD1. The CDR3 has 16 residues. The J segment lost 2 bases and the V segment lost 7 bases, leaving 6 bases of the junction unmatched. Germline V lookup: CDR1 SEHNR, CDR2 FQNEAQ (reference sequence). The CDR3 DNA reads as TGTGCCAGCACCCCACAGGGGGCGGCCTATAATTCACCCCTCCACTTT. Encoded protein: CASTPQGAAYNSPLHF.

This clonotype was seen only a few times. The gene calls are TRBV12-3 or TRBV12-4 and TRBJ2-7; D perhaps matches TRBD1 (5 bases). The V and J ends lost 6 bases and 2 bases respectively, with 14 bases between them. The CDR3 spans 14 residues. The CDR3 loop reads CASRRAGFTYEQYF. The CDR3, as DNA: TGTGCCAGCAGACGCGCAGGGTTTACCTACGAGCAGTACTTC.

The genes are TRBV7-2 and TRBJ2-3, with 9 bases identical to TRBD2. This CDR3 spans 16 amino acids. J lost 3 bases, V lost 1 base, and 5 bases had no gene match. Per germline, CDR1 SGHTA and CDR2 FQGNSA. The CDR3 nucleotides are TGTGCCAGCAGCTTAGGGATTAGCGGGGGAACAGATACGCAGTATTTT. It translates to CASSLGISGGTDTQYF.

The sample holds many counts of this clonotype. The chain employs TRBV7-2 and TRBJ2-7; 7 nucleotides line up with TRBD1. The CDR3 spans 13 residues. CDR1 is SGHTA, CDR2 FQGNSA, per germline. Trimming cost V 4 bases and J 6 bases; bases outside gene matches: 6. CDR3 loop: CASSSTGFREQYF. CDR3 nucleotides: TGTGCCAGCAGCTCGACAGGGTTTCGCGAGCAGTACTTC.

This clonotype was picked up a small number of times. The gene calls are TRBV29-1 and TRBJ1-2; 8 positions match TRBD1. The CDR3 consists of 14 residues. Unmatched junction bases numbered 4, after V lost 1 base and J lost 3 bases. The germline V gene encodes CDR1 SQVTM and CDR2 ANQGSEA. This CDR3 is CSVEVGTGHYGYTF. The DNA for the CDR3 is TGCAGCGTTGAAGTTGGGACAGGACACTATGGCTACACCTTC.

The chain joins TRBV5-6 to TRBJ2-3, with 8 bases identical to TRBD2. The CDR3 runs 12 residues. The V segment lost 0 bases and the J segment 13 bases; nucleotides outside the gene matches: 4. Per germline, CDR1 SGHDT and CDR2 YYEEEE. The CDR3 DNA is TGTGCCAGCAGCTTGGATAGCGGGGTTGAGTATTTT. Its protein is CASSLDSGVEYF. Drawing the rest from reference TRBV5-6 and TRBJ2-3, the complete variable domain is DAGVTQSPTHLIKTRGQQVTLRCSPKSGHDTVSWYQQALGQGPQFIFQYYEEEERQRGNFPDRFSGHQFPNYSSELNVNALLLGDSALYLCASSLDSGVEYFGPGTRLTVL.

Of note for this clonotype: The limits of the CDR3 on the DNA are not certain, so only TCRdb's listed CDR3 is given. The CDR3 protein is CASSNWGKGNQPQHF. This chain uses TRBV21-1 with TRBJ1-5; TRBD1 reflects the table's D call only, with no check against the DNA. TRBV21-1 is reported as a pseudogene. The CDR3 is 15 amino acids long, termini counted.

The genes are TRBV7-2 and TRBJ2-3, with D tentatively TRBD1 (5 bases). The V gene lost 5 bases and the J gene lost 2 bases, with 14 bases spanning the gap. Germline V gene sequence: CDR1 SGHTA, CDR2 FQGNSA. This CDR3 comprises 15 residues. The CDR3 DNA reads as TGTGCCAGCAGCCTGGGGCAGAGATACACAGATACGCAGTATTTT. This codes for CASSLGQRYTDTQYF.

At least ten counts were recorded for this clonotype. V and J are TRBV9 and TRBJ2-7; D perhaps matches TRBD1 (6 bases). Germline V gene sequence: CDR1 SGDLS, CDR2 YYNGEE. Trimming left V 1 base short and J 3 bases short, with 14 bases between. CDR3 size: 15 residues. CDR3 residues: CASSVNGGSGYEQYF. DNA for the CDR3: TGTGCCAGCAGCGTAAATGGGGGCTCGGGCTACGAGCAGTACTTC.

This clonotype occurred a few times. This chain connects TRBV5-6 to TRBJ2-7; 7 bases line up with TRBD1. The J call may be in error: the DNA end matches TRBJ2-5 better. This CDR3 has 15 residues. The V gene's germline CDR1 is SGHDT and CDR2 YYEEEE. The CDR3 DNA sequence: TGTGCCAGCAGCATACAGGGGAGATTGTCAGAGACCCAGTACTTC. Protein: CASSIQGRLSETQYF.

This clonotype turned up a few times. The chain couples TRBV20-1 to TRBJ2-5; D possibly corresponds to TRBD1 (6 bases). This CDR3 has 12 residues. V lost 8 bases and J 4 bases, leaving 14 bases between the germline ends. Germline CDR1 DFQATT, CDR2 SNEGSKA (reference sequence). As DNA, the CDR3 is TGCAGTACCTCTAGGGGGTCAGAGACCCAGTACTTC. Amino acids: CSTSRGSETQYF.

The chain has TRBV6-2 or TRBV6-3 and TRBJ2-4, with a weak D call TRBD1 (7 bases). The germline V gene encodes CDR1 MNHEY and CDR2 SVGEGT. Trimming removed 6 bases at V and 2 bases at J, with 14 bases between. The CDR3 sequence is 15 residues long. CDR3 loop: CASRATGRTKNIQYF. The CDR3 DNA sequence: TGTGCCAGCAGGGCGACAGGGAGGACCAAAAACATTCAGTACTTC.

The gene calls are TRBV20-1 and TRBJ2-7, with 7 nucleotides matching TRBD1. This CDR3 region has 15 residues. Trimming took 2 bases from V and 0 from J; bases not matched to a gene: 7. The germline V gene encodes CDR1 DFQATT and CDR2 SNEGSKA (reference sequence). CDR3 sequence reads: CSARPSTGFSYEQYF. In nucleotides, the CDR3 is TGCAGTGCTAGACCCTCGACAGGGTTCTCCTACGAGCAGTACTTC.

The rearrangement uses TRBV28 and TRBJ2-1, with D possibly matching TRBD2 (6 bases). The CDR3 is 13 residues long. Germline CDR1 reads MDHEN; CDR2 reads SYDVKM. The ends were cut back, 9 bases at V and 7 bases at J, with 16 bases in the middle. CDR3 residues: CASKTIGGNEQFF. The CDR3 DNA follows: TGTGCCAGTAAGACCATTGGGGGGAATGAGCAGTTCTTC.